This T cell receptor (beta chain) was recovered during a study of cytomegalovirus exposure and HLA in healthy donors. Concerning this clone: Its antigen remains unknown.

The germline CDR1 and CDR2 sequences are LNHDA and SQIVND (reference sequence). V lost 2 bases, J lost 3 bases, and 8 bases lay in between. The CDR3 is 13 residues long. The PCR used 60 Vbeta and 13 Jbeta primers. Here immunoSEQ multiplex PCR was the method, and the copy in TCRdb shows in-frame clones only, minus some. The data contain approximately 150,000 clones, roughly 80% of them seen just once; the ten biggest clones take up around 1.7%. Study-level results: Reported performance of the classifier showed diagnosis of cytomegalovirus status with high specificity and sensitivity. Some segments of the V type, notably TRBV6-2 and TRBV6-3, were excluded as indistinguishable. Later on, a genetic analysis was performed. It linked a missense variant in DCLRE1C with V- and J-gene trimming of TCR beta. Clonal expansion was found to be greater in HLA-associated TCR beta chains than in equally common others in a later analysis.

The chain has TRBV19 and TRBJ2-7; possible D gene TRBD1, 6 bases. Material: PBMCs. The TCR sequence derives from a female donor in good health and CMV-seronegative. The CDR3 region is CASSINRDYEQYF. As DNA, the CDR3 is TGTGCCAGTAGTATAAACAGGGACTACGAGCAGTACTTC.